The next 32 T cell receptor beta chains were all read from a single sample in a study of T cell clones after liver transplantation. Assay used: immunoSEQ multiplex PCR; TCRdb lists only in-frame clones, some missing. The sample carries tens of thousands of clones, over 90% recorded once. Sequencing used CD4+ T cells from blood, obtained approximately 26 months after liver transplant. These receptors were obtained from a human patient who received a liver transplant. The graft donor may have contributed some T cells.

The chain employs TRBV27 and TRBJ2-5; tentatively, D is TRBD2 (5 bases). The CDR3 contains 14 residues. Germline values: CDR1 MNHEY, CDR2 SMNVEV (reference sequence). The V and J ends lost 6 bases and 1 base respectively, with 12 bases between them. CDR3 coding DNA: TGTGCCAGCAGAGGGAGCTTCCGCCAAGAGACCCAGTACTTC. Protein: CASRGSFRQETQYF.

As for this clone: This specimen includes other DNA sequences encoding the same CDR3. The rearrangement links TRBV2 to TRBJ2-5; 9 bases are a match to TRBD2. Germline V lookup: CDR1 SNHLY, CDR2 FYNNEI. V gave up 4 bases and J gave up 3 bases; unmatched junction bases: 3. This CDR3 has 14 amino acids. CDR3 in amino acids: CASSVLAGEETQYF. CDR3 nucleotide sequence: TGTGCCAGCAGTGTCTTAGCGGGAGAAGAGACCCAGTACTTC.

CDR3 sequence reads: CASSLLPSYEQYF. The CDR3 DNA follows: TGTGCCAGCAGCTTGTTACCATCCTACGAGCAGTACTTC. The chain uses TRBV5-4 and TRBJ2-7; D not certain. Germline V CDR1 and CDR2: SGHNT, YYREEE (reference sequence). Deletions cut 1 base from V and 1 base from J, with 6 bases between. CDR3 length: 13 residues.

V gene TRBV28 combines with J gene TRBJ2-5, with 8 positions matching TRBD1. In germline, CDR1 is MDHEN, CDR2 SYDVKM. The length of the CDR3 is 15 residues. V shed 4 bases, J shed 4 bases, and the junction held 8 bases outside the gene matches. CDR3 amino acids: CASSSTSGGRETQYF. The CDR3 nucleotides are TGTGCCAGCAGTTCCACCTCAGGGGGCAGAGAGACCCAGTACTTC.

CDR3 DNA sequence: TGTGCCAGCAGCCCCGGGACAGGGGATTCTGGGGCCAACGTCCTGACTTTC. Protein sequence: CASSPGTGDSGANVLTF. The chain employs TRBV7-7 and TRBJ2-6; 10 bases align to TRBD1. The CDR3 spans 17 residues. The V and J ends lost 5 bases and 1 base, in that order; junction bases with no gene match: 5. Germline lookup yields CDR1 SSHAT and CDR2 FNYEAQ (reference sequence).

The chain couples TRBV20-1 to TRBJ2-5, with D possibly being TRBD1 or TRBD2 (5 bases each). The ends were cut back, 6 bases at V and 0 bases at J, with 5 bases in the middle. The CDR3 loop spans 11 amino acids. Germline CDR1 DFQATT, CDR2 SNEGSKA (reference sequence). CDR3 bases: TGCAGTGCGGGACACCAAGAGACCCAGTACTTC. Protein sequence: CSAGHQETQYF.

The V and J genes are TRBV6-1 and TRBJ2-5; 8 bases match TRBD1. The DNA end lines up better with TRBJ2-7; the J call may be wrong. This CDR3 spans 14 amino acids. Germline assignment: CDR1 MNHNS and CDR2 SASEGT. Here the CDR3 DNA reads TGTGCCAGCCAAACCACAGGGGGTGGGTACGAGCAGTACTTC. Its protein product is CASQTTGGGYEQYF.

CDR3: CASRPSGVETQYF. CDR3 nucleotide sequence: TGTGCCAGCAGACCAAGTGGGGTAGAGACCCAGTACTTC. The V call is TRBV27, the J call TRBJ2-5; D ambiguous. Germline CDR1 MNHEY, CDR2 SMNVEV (reference sequence). The CDR3 runs to 13 residues. Trimming left V 6 bases short and J 4 bases short, with 12 bases between.

The chain employs TRBV7-9 and TRBJ1-4; 7 bases align to TRBD1. J gave up 0 bases and V 5 bases, and 6 bases lay outside the gene matches. The CDR3 runs to 16 residues. Per germline, CDR1 SEHNR and CDR2 FQNEAQ (reference sequence). Here the CDR3 DNA reads TGTGCCAGCAGCAAAGGGGGCAGTGCAACTAATGAAAAACTGTTTTTT. Translated, it gives CASSKGGSATNEKLFF.

The chain uses TRBV27 and TRBJ1-6; the D is unclear. The CDR3 is 16 residues long. Trimming shortened V by 0 bases and J by 3 bases, and 9 bases separated the two germline ends. Germline CDR1 is MNHEY and CDR2 is SMNVEV (reference sequence). The CDR3 bases are TGTGCCAGCAGTTTATCGTCAGGCCTCTATAATTCACCCCTCCACTTT. Translated, it gives CASSLSSGLYNSPLHF.

The V gene is TRBV9, the J gene TRBJ1-3, with unresolved D. V lost 3 bases and J 0 bases, leaving 10 bases between the germline ends. Germline loops: CDR1 SGDLS, CDR2 YYNGEE. This CDR3 has 15 residues. CDR3 region: CASSAGIGSGNTIYF. The CDR3 DNA reads TGTGCCAGCAGCGCTGGAATAGGCTCTGGAAACACCATATATTTT.

This chain links TRBV27 with TRBJ1-1; perhaps TRBD1 as D (5 bases). The length of the CDR3 is 14 residues. Germline V CDR1 and CDR2: MNHEY, SMNVEV (reference sequence). The germline V and J ends were trimmed by 3 bases and 8 bases, with 16 bases remaining between them. The CDR3 sequence is CASSFSGRDREAFF. CDR3 in DNA: TGTGCCAGCAGTTTTTCGGGACGCGACCGCGAAGCTTTCTTT.

The chain joins TRBV7-2 to TRBJ1-5, with D unclear. Trimming left V 5 bases short and J 0 bases short, with 8 bases between. The CDR3 is 14 residues long. CDR1 and CDR2 (germline): SGHTA, FQGNSA. CDR3 residues: CASSTGDSNQPQHF. In nucleotides, the CDR3 is TGTGCCAGCAGCACTGGGGATAGCAATCAGCCCCAGCATTTT.

This clone occurred a few times. The chain joins TRBV27 to TRBJ2-3; tentative D call: TRBD1 (6 bases). Germline CDR1 and CDR2: MNHEY and SMNVEV (reference sequence). V was trimmed by 4 bases and J by 3 bases, leaving 14 bases between them. This CDR3 has 15 residues. The CDR3 spells CASSSQGSWTDTQYF. The CDR3 region has the DNA TGTGCCAGCAGTTCACAGGGTTCGTGGACAGATACGCAGTATTTT.

This clone was recorded once. V is TRBV5-1 and J is TRBJ1-1; D remains unclear. This CDR3 region has 16 residues. Germline CDR1 is SGHRS and CDR2 is YFSETQ. With 3 bases removed from V and 3 bases from J, the gap between germline ends came to 18 bases. The CDR3: CASSSGRSTWDTEAFF. The CDR3 DNA reads TGCGCCAGCAGCTCCGGACGTTCTACATGGGACACTGAAGCTTTCTTT.

The chain couples TRBV2 to TRBJ2-5, with 10 positions matching TRBD1. The CDR3 consists of 13 residues. After removal of 7 bases from V and 7 bases from J, the junction contained 6 bases not matched to a gene. Germline-derived CDR1 and CDR2 are SNHLY and FYNNEI. Written as DNA, the CDR3 is TGTGCCAGCACTCCGACAGGGGGCGCGACCCAGTACTTC. As protein: CASTPTGGATQYF.

V is TRBV9 and J is TRBJ2-5, with 7 bases aligning to TRBD1. CDR3 length: 15 amino acids. J lost 1 base, V lost 0 bases, and 3 bases had no gene match. Per germline, CDR1 SGDLS and CDR2 YYNGEE. The CDR3, as DNA: TGTGCCAGCAGCGTAGGAGGGGGCATCCAAGAGACCCAGTACTTC. Translation gives CASSVGGGIQETQYF.

This chain connects TRBV7-6 to TRBJ2-1; 7 nucleotides match TRBD2. Per germline, CDR1 SGHVS and CDR2 FNYEAQ. Trimming took 1 base from V and 6 from J; bases not matched to a gene: 9. This CDR3 spans 16 amino acids. The CDR3 bases are TGTGCCAGCAGCTTAGTGGGCGGGAGTCTGTTCAATGAGCAGTTCTTC. It translates to CASSLVGGSLFNEQFF.

J is TRBJ1-1 and V is TRBV4-3, with D unresolved. Trimming took 0 bases from V and 5 from J, leaving 13 bases between them. The V gene's germline CDR1 is LGHNA and CDR2 YSLEER. CDR3 size: 15 residues. This CDR3 is CASSQEGGGVTEAFF. CDR3 DNA: TGCGCCAGCAGCCAAGAGGGAGGCGGGGTAACTGAAGCTTTCTTT.

The rearrangement joins TRBV10-2 to TRBJ2-3; D is unresolved. Germline CDR1 WSHSY, CDR2 SAAADI. V gave up 6 bases and J gave up 4 bases, with 8 bases separating them. CDR3 size: 12 residues. CDR3 region: CASRLGSDTQYF. The CDR3 nucleotides are TGCGCCAGCAGGTTAGGGTCAGATACGCAGTATTTT.

The chain links TRBV5-4 to TRBJ2-5; 13 bases fit TRBD2. CDR3 length: 16 residues. Trimming took 4 bases from V and 2 from J; bases not matched to a gene: 5. Germline values: CDR1 SGHNT, CDR2 YYREEE (reference sequence). CDR3 sequence reads: CASSPSLAGGQETQYF. The DNA for the CDR3 is TGTGCCAGCAGCCCATCACTAGCGGGAGGGCAAGAGACCCAGTACTTC.

The chain has TRBV13 and TRBJ2-2; 7 bases map to TRBD2. V shed 2 bases, J shed 7 bases, and the junction held 10 bases outside the gene matches. CDR1 PRHDT and CDR2 FYEKMQ come from the germline V gene (reference sequence). The CDR3 totals 16 residues. CDR3 in DNA: TGTGCCAGCAGCTTAAGATGGGAGTCGGGAGGCGGGGAGCTGTTTTTT. Protein: CASSLRWESGGGELFF.

The gene calls are TRBV9 and TRBJ2-5; D gene unclear. V was clipped by 5 bases and J by 2 bases, with 10 bases between them. The CDR3 runs 13 residues. Germline V gives CDR1 SGDLS, CDR2 YYNGEE. The CDR3 DNA sequence: TGTGCCAGCAGGTATTCCGGTCAAGAGACCCAGTACTTC. This encodes CASRYSGQETQYF.

The genes are TRBV6-5 and TRBJ2-1; no clear D. The V end was cut by 0 bases, the J end by 4 bases, with 4 bases between. CDR1 and CDR2 from the germline V gene are MNHEY and SVGAGI. The CDR3 spans 13 residues. DNA for the CDR3: TGTGCCAGCAGTTACTCATCTTACAATGAGCAGTTCTTC. Translation gives CASSYSSYNEQFF.

The CDR3 sequence is CASTEDRGGEKLFF. The CDR3 nucleotides are TGTGCCAGCACCGAAGACAGGGGGGGTGAAAAACTGTTTTTT. The chain combines TRBV6-1 with TRBJ1-4; the match to TRBD1 covers 9 bases. The CDR3 is made up of 14 amino acids. After removal of 7 bases from V and 7 bases from J, the junction contained 7 bases not matched to a gene. CDR1 is MNHNS and CDR2 is SASEGT in the germline V gene.

This clone occurred once. The chain employs TRBV19 and TRBJ2-3; unclear D gene. Trimming removed 5 bases at V and 8 bases at J, with 11 bases between. The germline V gene has CDR1 LNHDA and CDR2 SQIVND (reference sequence). The length of the CDR3 is 12 residues. CDR3 sequence reads: CASSPGRATQYF. The CDR3 nucleotides read TGTGCCAGTAGTCCCGGACGTGCTACGCAGTATTTT.

The chain's CDR3 is CASRGTSGNFFQDTGELFF. Written as DNA, the CDR3 is TGTGCCAGCAGGGGGACTAGCGGGAATTTTTTTCAGGACACCGGGGAGCTGTTTTTT. The V and J genes are TRBV27 and TRBJ2-2; 13 bases match TRBD2. Germline-derived CDR1 and CDR2 are MNHEY and SMNVEV (reference sequence). V was pared by 6 bases and J by 3 bases, with 13 bases of the junction left unmatched. The CDR3 has 19 residues.

J is TRBJ2-1 and V is TRBV4-3, with a possible D match to TRBD2 (6 bases). Trimming cost V 0 bases and J 6 bases, with 12 bases left between them. CDR1 and CDR2 from the germline V gene are LGHNA and YSLEER. This CDR3 is built from 15 residues. The CDR3 protein is CASSQDSSGGNEQFF. In DNA, the CDR3 is TGCGCCAGCAGCCAAGATTCGTCCGGGGGCAATGAGCAGTTCTTC.

This chain connects TRBV28 to TRBJ2-7; D is uncertain. Germline CDR1 MDHEN, CDR2 SYDVKM. The CDR3 contains 14 residues. V dropped 7 bases and J dropped 2 bases, with 15 bases sitting between them. As DNA, the CDR3 is TGTGCCAGCACTCCGGGTCTCAGGACCTACGAGCAGTACTTC. It translates to CASTPGLRTYEQYF. The complete variable domain, with remaining parts taken from reference TRBV28 and TRBJ2-7, reads DVKVTQSSRYLVKRTGEKVFLECVQDMDHENMFWYRQDPGLGLRLIYFSYDVKMKEKGDIPEGYSVSREKKERFSLILESASTNQTSMYLCASTPGLRTYEQYFGPGTRLTVT.

The rearrangement links TRBV7-3 to TRBJ2-5; 9 nucleotides match TRBD1. V trimming: 4 bases; J trimming: 5 bases; junction bases outside the gene matches: 2. CDR3 length equals 13 residues. The V gene's germline CDR1 is SGHTA and CDR2 FQGTGA. The CDR3 here is CASSYGTGETQYF. CDR3 bases: TGTGCCAGCAGCTACGGGACAGGGGAGACCCAGTACTTC.

This clone was seen only once. This chain connects TRBV7-8 to TRBJ1-3; D gene uncertain. The CDR3 is made up of 15 amino acids. Germline CDR1 reads SGHVS; CDR2 reads FQNEAQ. Trimming removed 5 bases at V and 0 bases at J, with 11 bases between. CDR3 bases: TGTGCCAGCAGCGCCGGGTTCGTCTCTGGAAACACCATATATTTT. Protein: CASSAGFVSGNTIYF.

The chain has TRBV5-1 and TRBJ2-1; D possibly corresponds to TRBD2 (6 bases). CDR1 is SGHRS and CDR2 is YFSETQ in the germline V gene. The CDR3 has 17 amino acids. Trimming left V 2 bases short and J 4 bases short, with 19 bases between. CDR3 sequence reads: CASSLVGVRRGYNEQFF. The CDR3 region has the DNA TGCGCCAGCAGCTTAGTCGGCGTCCGGCGGGGATACAATGAGCAGTTCTTC.